This T cell receptor (beta chain) was identified during a study of cytomegalovirus exposure and HLA in healthy donors. Study-wide findings and caveats: The authors listed 150 or so TCR beta chains as cytomegalovirus-associated. Later analysis suggested links between common viral pathogens and several top significant clusters. There was a cluster of highly shared sequence variants that was likely a sequencing artifact.

The primer mix had 60 Vbeta and 13 Jbeta primers. In the study's own analysis: Later reanalysis found around 74 million unique TCR beta chains, about 10 million of them shared. Sequenced by immunoSEQ multiplex PCR; TCRdb stores in-frame clones only, minus some. V, J and clone size reflect that table, while D and trimming were determined from the DNA. The table records approximately 150,000 clones, approximately 77% of them present only once. The V gene end was trimmed by 2 bases and the J gene end by 6 bases; junction bases not matched to a gene: 16. The CDR3 covers 18 residues. Germline V gene sequence: CDR1 SGHVS, CDR2 FQNEAQ. Details on this clone: Its cognate antigen is unknown.

The receptor was derived from a woman aged 60 to 75 in good health and CMV-seronegative. This chain uses TRBV7-8 with TRBJ1-5; 7 bases agree with TRBD1. The material sequenced was PBMCs. The CDR3 bases are TGTGCCAGCAGCTTAACACGTGTGGTACAGGGGAGGTTTCAGCCCCAGCATTTT. Its protein product is CASSLTRVVQGRFQPQHF.